The rows below give T cell receptor beta chains drawn from one sample of a study of cytomegalovirus exposure and HLA in healthy donors. Profiled with immunoSEQ multiplex PCR; TCRdb holds only in-frame clones, not every one. The sample contains more than 130,000 clones, around three quarters of which appear only once. The specimen was PBMCs. The source of these receptors is a man between 35 and 55 years old in good health and CMV-seropositive. Both conserved end residues are part of each CDR3. D genes are given only for firm matches. Part of the rows lack a size; the others show once, few, many or a class for expanded clones.

clone size	V gene	J gene	D gene	CDR3 DNA	CDR3 protein
-	TRBV13	TRBJ2-7	TRBD2	TGTGCCAGCAGCCCAGCGGGGGGGCTTTACTACGAGCAGTACTTC	CASSPAGGLYYEQYF
-	TRBV29-1	TRBJ1-1	TRBD1	TGCAGCGTTGAGACAGGGCTTATGAACACTGAAGCTTTCTTT	CSVETGLMNTEAFF
-	TRBV5-4	TRBJ2-5	-	TGTGCCAGCAGCGGTCTCACCGACGGCGGTGAGACCCAGTACTTC	CASSGLTDGGETQYF
few	TRBV5-1	TRBJ2-1	-	TGCGCCAGCAGCTTGGTCCAGTCTTACAATGAGCAGTTCTTC	CASSLVQSYNEQFF
once	TRBV5-4	TRBJ2-5	TRBD2	TGTGCCAGCAGCCCAGGCCTCGGGAGGGAGACCCAGTACTTC	CASSPGLGRETQYF
-	TRBV4-3	TRBJ1-2	TRBD1	TGCGCCAGCAGCCCTGCCCGGGACAGGGGAATCCATGGCTACACCTTC	CASSPARDRGIHGYTF
-	TRBV29-1	TRBJ2-7	TRBD2	TGCAGCGCCGGGACTAGCGTCTACGAGCAGTACTTC	CSAGTSVYEQYF
-	TRBV27	TRBJ2-5	-	TGTGCCAGCAGTGCCCGACAGTCCTCGAAAGAGACCCAGTACTTC	CASSARQSSKETQYF
-	TRBV7-2	TRBJ2-3	TRBD2	TGTGCCAGCAGGAAGCGGGGGTACACAGATACGCAGTATTTT	CASRKRGYTDTQYF
few	TRBV5-1	TRBJ2-7	TRBD1	TGCGCCAGCAGCTTGGTAGGGACAGAAGCCTACGAGCAGTACTTC	CASSLVGTEAYEQYF
-	TRBV5-1	TRBJ1-6	-	TGCGCCAGCAGCTTGTCTGGGAGTAATTCACCCCTCCACTTT	CASSLSGSNSPLHF
-	TRBV9	TRBJ2-7	TRBD2	TGTGCCAGCAGCCCCTCGGGGGTCTTAGCGGGACTTTCATACGAGCAGTACTTC	CASSPSGVLAGLSYEQYF
-	TRBV18	TRBJ2-7	-	TGTGCCAGCTCCCCCCTAGCGAACTCCTACGAGCAGTACTTC	CASSPLANSYEQYF
once	TRBV10-2	TRBJ2-3	TRBD2	TGCGCCAGCAGTGGGGGGACTAGCCCTGGGGATACGCAGTATTTT	CASSGGTSPGDTQYF
-	TRBV27	TRBJ2-7	TRBD1	TGTGCCAGCAGACCGATGGGGACAGGGTTTTACGAGCAGTACTTC	CASRPMGTGFYEQYF
once	TRBV10-3	TRBJ2-5	TRBD2	TGTGCCATCAGTCGGGGGGGCAACCAAGAGACCCAGTACTTC	CAISRGGNQETQYF
-	TRBV4-3	TRBJ1-1	-	TGCGCCAGCAGCCTCGTCCACCGTACACCGATGAACACTGAAGCTTTCTTT	CASSLVHRTPMNTEAFF
once	TRBV7-9	TRBJ1-5	TRBD1	TGTGCCAGCAGCTTAGTGTGGAAAGGACAGGGTGAATGTCAGCCCCAGCATTTT	CASSLVWKGQGECQPQHF
-	TRBV27	TRBJ1-5	TRBD1	TGTGCCAGCAGTCTACGGACAGGGACAGTCTCCAATCAGCCCCAGCATTTT	CASSLRTGTVSNQPQHF
few	TRBV27	TRBJ1-1	-	TGTGCCAGCAGTTTTTCAGAGGACTTAAACACTGAAGCTTTCTTT	CASSFSEDLNTEAFF
once	TRBV28	TRBJ2-5	TRBD2	TGTGCCAGCATGGCCGTGGGACTAGCGGAGACCCAGTACTTC	CASMAVGLAETQYF
-	TRBV5-1	TRBJ1-5	-	TGCGCCAGCAGCTTGTCGGGGTCGGCGGAGCCCCAGCATTTT	CASSLSGSAEPQHF
-	TRBV18	TRBJ2-7	-	TGTGCCAGCTCACCACTGGGACTTGACGAGCAGTACTTC	CASSPLGLDEQYF
-	TRBV5-1	TRBJ1-1	TRBD1	TGCGCCAGCAGCTTCCGGACAGGGGGGAACACTGAAGCTTTCTTT	CASSFRTGGNTEAFF
-	TRBV21-1	TRBJ1-1	-	TGTGCCAGTGGCAGCACTGAAGCTTTCTTT	CASGSTEAFF
few	TRBV28	TRBJ1-5	TRBD1	TGTGCCAGCAGCCCCCCCGTTAGGGACAGGGTTGCAGGTCAGCCCCAGCATTTT	CASSPPVRDRVAGQPQHF